This is a list of T cell receptor beta chains from one sample in a study of blood T cells in healthy people across ages. TCRdb fed the 5' RACE reads into MiXCR, producing one record per CDR3 protein. The table records roughly 1.4 million distinct CDR3 sequences, 45% to 70% of them present only once. What was sequenced was blood. Source of these receptors: a man younger than 35 in good health. Both conserved end residues are part of each CDR3. D genes are given only for firm matches. The size field is filled for only some rows; it gives once, few, many or a size class.

J gene,clone size,V gene,D gene,CDR3 DNA,CDR3 protein
TRBJ2-3,NA,TRBV6-5,TRBD2,TGTGCCAGCAGTTACTCGTCCCCCGGCAACTTAGCGGGGGTGCACGGGACGAGTCTGTATTTT,CASSYSSPGNLAGVHGTSLYF
TRBJ2-1,NA,TRBV7-9,NA,TGTGCCAGCAGCTTAGCTAACGTTGGCGGGATCTCCTTCTACAATGAGCAGTTCTTC,CASSLANVGGISFYNEQFF
TRBJ2-1,few,TRBV7-9,TRBD2,TGTGCCAGCAGCTTTCCTTCCGGGACTACGTCCTACAATGAGCAGTTCTTC,CASSFPSGTTSYNEQFF
TRBJ2-7,NA,TRBV20-1,NA,TGCAGTGCTAGAGATGAGGTACCGAACTCCTACGAGCAGTACTTC,CSARDEVPNSYEQYF
TRBJ2-1,few,TRBV5-1,NA,TGCGCCAGCAGCTTGAGTGGGGGCGGGGCCTACAATGAGCAGTTCTTC,CASSLSGGGAYNEQFF
TRBJ2-7,NA,TRBV12-3/TRBV12-4,NA,TGTGCCAGCACCAACCGCCGCTACGAGCAGTACTTC,CASTNRRYEQYF
TRBJ1-2,NA,TRBV6-4,NA,TGTGCCAGCAGTGAAGCGTACGGAGCTAACTATGGCTACACCTTC,CASSEAYGANYGYTF
TRBJ2-7,NA,TRBV18,NA,TGTGCCAGCTCACCATCGGACTTAGGCGAGCAGTACTTC,CASSPSDLGEQYF
TRBJ2-1,once,TRBV7-9,TRBD1,TGTGCCAGCAGCACAACGAGGCCGGGACAGGGGAACAATGAGCAGTTCTTC,CASSTTRPGQGNNEQFF
TRBJ2-7,few,TRBV4-1,NA,TGCGCCAGCAGCCAGGTTTCGGGCAACTACGAGCAGTACTTC,CASSQVSGNYEQYF
TRBJ1-4,few,TRBV20-1,NA,TGCAGTGCCAGCGTTACGGGGGCGGGATCGGCCACTAATGAAAAACTGTTTTTT,CSASVTGAGSATNEKLFF
TRBJ2-1,many,TRBV6-4,NA,TGTGCCAGCAGTGACGGGAGCTCCTACAATGAGCAGTTCTTC,CASSDGSSYNEQFF
TRBJ2-3,NA,TRBV7-2,NA,TGTGCCGGCAGCTTAGCGCGCGGCACAGATACGCAGTATTTT,CAGSLARGTDTQYF
TRBJ2-7,NA,TRBV5-1,NA,TGCGCCAGCAGCTTGTGGGATTTAGGGGACGAGCAGTACTTC,CASSLWDLGDEQYF
TRBJ2-5,NA,TRBV7-2,TRBD2,TGTGCCAGCAGCTTAGCTATGGGGGGGAAGACCCAGTACTTC,CASSLAMGGKTQYF
TRBJ1-3,NA,TRBV6-2/TRBV6-3,TRBD1,TGTGCCAGCAGTTACGACAGGGCAGGTGGAAACACCATATATTTT,CASSYDRAGGNTIYF
TRBJ2-1,NA,TRBV7-9,TRBD2,TGTGCCAGCAGCTTGACTAGCACCCGCAATGAGCAGTTCTTC,CASSLTSTRNEQFF
TRBJ1-1,few,TRBV27,NA,TGTGCCAGCAGTTTAAATCCCAGAAGCACTGAAGCTTTCTTT,CASSLNPRSTEAFF
TRBJ2-1,NA,TRBV29-1,NA,TGCAGCGTTGAACGAGCGGCAAACAATGAGCAGTTCTTC,CSVERAANNEQFF
TRBJ2-3,NA,TRBV12-3/TRBV12-4,NA,TGTGCCAGCAACCCCGGGACATCAGATACGCAGTATTTT,CASNPGTSDTQYF
TRBJ2-3,NA,TRBV7-2,TRBD2,TGTGCCAGCAGCCAAGTGATAACTAGCGGGATATACACAGATACGCAGTATTTT,CASSQVITSGIYTDTQYF
TRBJ2-7,NA,TRBV6-1,TRBD1,TGTGCCAGCATTACCGGGACAGCCACCTACGAGCAGTACTTC,CASITGTATYEQYF
TRBJ1-5,NA,TRBV6-2/TRBV6-3,TRBD1,TGTGCCAGCAGCTCTAAAACGGACAGGGCTCGGGTATATAGCAATCAGCCCCAGCATTTT,CASSSKTDRARVYSNQPQHF
TRBJ2-5,NA,TRBV4-1,NA,TGCGCCAGCAGCCAAATTAACGGGGGGACCCAGTACTTC,CASSQINGGTQYF
TRBJ1-2,few,TRBV7-2,NA,TGTGCCAGCAGCTTAGGGTACTACTATGGCTACACCTTC,CASSLGYYYGYTF
TRBJ2-7,NA,TRBV7-8,TRBD2,TGTGCCAGCAGCTTCGGGACTAGCGGATCCTCCTACGAGCAGTACTTC,CASSFGTSGSSYEQYF
TRBJ2-7,NA,TRBV28,NA,TGTGCCAGCAGTTACGGGTCCTTCGAGCAGTACTTC,CASSYGSFEQYF
TRBJ2-1,few,TRBV29-1,NA,TGCAGCGTTGAAAAGAGGGGATCCTACAATGAGCAGTTCTTC,CSVEKRGSYNEQFF
TRBJ2-5,NA,TRBV25-1,NA,TGTGCCAGCAGTTCCGCGGGGAGTAGAGAGACCCAGTACTTC,CASSSAGSRETQYF
TRBJ2-7,few,TRBV3-1,TRBD2,TGTGCCAGCAGCCCATGGACTAGCGGGACACCCTTCCCCACCTACGAGCAGTACTTC,CASSPWTSGTPFPTYEQYF
TRBJ1-2,NA,TRBV29-1,TRBD1,TGCAGCGTTGAAGATCTATGGACAGGGGCTAACTATGGCTACACCTTC,CSVEDLWTGANYGYTF
TRBJ2-7,NA,TRBV27,TRBD1,TGTGCCAGCGCGGGGACAGGGCTTTCTTACGAGCAGTACTTC,CASAGTGLSYEQYF
TRBJ2-7,NA,TRBV20-1,NA,TGCAGTGGTAGGGGGAGGGGCCGGGAGCAGTACTTC,CSGRGRGREQYF
TRBJ1-1,NA,TRBV10-3,TRBD1,TGTGCCATCAGTGACCAAGGGGGCGGTTTATACACTGAAGCTTTCTTT,CAISDQGGGLYTEAFF
TRBJ2-1,few,TRBV5-1,NA,TGCGCCAGCAGCATCGGGATTCGAAGGGACAATGAGCAGTTCTTC,CASSIGIRRDNEQFF
TRBJ2-5,NA,TRBV7-2,NA,TGTGCCAGCAGCCCGGGCGGGACGCCCCAAGAGACCCAGTACTTC,CASSPGGTPQETQYF
TRBJ2-7,few,TRBV29-1,NA,TGCAGCGTTGAGGGGAGGAATAACGAGCAGTACTTC,CSVEGRNNEQYF
TRBJ1-3,NA,TRBV7-9,NA,TGTGCCAGCAGCTCCGTAGGCGGAAACACCATATATTTT,CASSSVGGNTIYF
TRBJ2-7,NA,TRBV6-5,TRBD1,TGTGCCAGCAGTTACTCAGGACAGGGTGACGAGCAGTACTTC,CASSYSGQGDEQYF
TRBJ2-5,NA,TRBV12-3/TRBV12-4,TRBD1,TGTGCCAGCAGTCCGGACAGGGGTGGGGCAGAGACCCAGTACTTC,CASSPDRGGAETQYF
TRBJ2-3,NA,TRBV6-1,NA,TGTGCCAGCAGTGAAGACGGGCAGGTCCGGGATACGCAGTATTTT,CASSEDGQVRDTQYF
TRBJ2-5,NA,TRBV13,TRBD2,TGTGCCAGCAGCAGACTAGCGGGGAGGGAGACCCAGTACTTC,CASSRLAGRETQYF
TRBJ2-4,few,TRBV27,TRBD2,TGTGCCAGCAGTTTGAGGGAGGGGCAGTACTTC,CASSLREGQYF
TRBJ1-4,NA,TRBV29-1,TRBD1,TGCAGCGTTGAATCAGGGGGAGATGAAAAACTGTTTTTT,CSVESGGDEKLFF
TRBJ1-5,NA,TRBV20-1,TRBD1,TGCAGTGCTAGGACAGGGGGCAATCAGCCCCAGCATTTT,CSARTGGNQPQHF
TRBJ2-3,NA,TRBV7-2,TRBD2,TGTGCCAGCAGCTTAGATCCTAGCGGGGCGATAGATACGCAGTATTTT,CASSLDPSGAIDTQYF
TRBJ2-1,few,TRBV20-1,TRBD2,TGCAGTGCTAGCCCCCGCGGTGTAGCGGGTAGCTCCTACAATGAGCAGTTCTTC,CSASPRGVAGSSYNEQFF
TRBJ2-3,NA,TRBV6-2/TRBV6-3,TRBD1,TGTGCCAGCAGTTACGAGACCGGGACAGGGAACGGGGGCACAGATACGCAGTATTTT,CASSYETGTGNGGTDTQYF